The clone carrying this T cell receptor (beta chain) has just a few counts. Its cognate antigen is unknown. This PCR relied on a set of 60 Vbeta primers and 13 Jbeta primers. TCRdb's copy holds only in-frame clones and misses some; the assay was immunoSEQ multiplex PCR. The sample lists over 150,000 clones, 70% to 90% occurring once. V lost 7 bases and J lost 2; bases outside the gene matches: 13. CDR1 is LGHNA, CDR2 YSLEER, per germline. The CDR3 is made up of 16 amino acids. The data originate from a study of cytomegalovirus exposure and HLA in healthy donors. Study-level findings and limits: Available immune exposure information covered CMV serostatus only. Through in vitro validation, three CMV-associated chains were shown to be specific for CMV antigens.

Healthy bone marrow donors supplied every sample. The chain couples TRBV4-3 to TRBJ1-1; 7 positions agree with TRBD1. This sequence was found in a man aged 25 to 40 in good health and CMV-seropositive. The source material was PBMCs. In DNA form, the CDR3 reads TGCGCCAGCACCCCCTATTACGGACAGGTTAACACTGAAGCTTTCTTT. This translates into CASTPYYGQVNTEAFF.